This TCR beta chain was documented in a study of T cells in Graves' hyperthyroidism and ophthalmopathy. General study findings and limits: Expanded thyroid clonotypes (above 0.001) were mostly also found in blood.

Amplified TCR beta CDR3 regions came from RNA transcripts. HTBI primers were employed in a first-round RT-PCR of the TCR CDR3. TCRdb re-called the multiplex PCR reads through MiXCR, storing one row per CDR3 protein. The data show fewer than 350,000 distinct CDR3 sequences, roughly 21% seen once. CDR3 size: 18 residues. Germline loops: CDR1 SGHAT, CDR2 FQNNGV. V dropped 1 base and J dropped 1; count of bases not matched to a gene: 6. This clonotype came up many times. Its antigen is currently unknown. This sequence was found in a woman aged 50 to 60 with Graves' hyperthyroidism. The chain combines TRBV11-2 with TRBJ2-6, with TRBD1 matching 8 bases. Sequenced input: blood. The CDR3 bases are TGTGCCAGCAGCTTAGTGCCAGGGGGCTTATCTGGGGCCAACGTCCTGACTTTC. Protein sequence: CASSLVPGGLSGANVLTF.